A single T cell receptor (beta chain) is shown here with its context. Antigen specificity is unknown. The data were obtained in a study of cytomegalovirus exposure and HLA in healthy donors. Study-wide results and caveats: The listing of 150 to 200 TCR beta chains classed them as cytomegalovirus-associated. Differences between HLA loci emerged in a later analysis of TCR association rates, with DRB1 most and HLA-C fewest.

V was shortened by 0 bases and J by 1 base, with 6 bases between the two germline ends. Germline V gene sequence: CDR1 MNHEY, CDR2 SMNVEV (reference sequence). The CDR3 totals 14 residues. This cohort consisted of healthy bone marrow donors. At sampling all donors were nominally healthy, likely with unrecorded immune exposures. PCR amplification relied on 60 Vbeta primers (plus 13 Jbeta primers). The repertoire was sequenced with immunoSEQ multiplex PCR; TCRdb's copy has only in-frame clones and lacks some. The data show 140,000 to 150,000 clones, about 80% seen once. Material: PBMCs. This TCR came from a man aged 35-49 years in good health and CMV-seronegative. The chain employs TRBV27 and TRBJ2-5; D might be TRBD2 (5 bases). The DNA for the CDR3 is TGTGCCAGCAGTTTATCTCGGGGCCAAGAGACCCAGTACTTC. Amino acids: CASSLSRGQETQYF.